This T cell receptor (beta chain) was sequenced for a study of T-cell memory formation after mild COVID-19. Trimming left V 7 bases short and J 2 bases short, with 15 bases between. Germline V gene sequence: CDR1 SQVTM, CDR2 ANQGSEA. The CDR3 extends over 14 amino acids. Each CDR3 protein is one row after TCRdb ran MiXCR on the 5' RACE reads. The table lists approximately 400,000 distinct CDR3 sequences, more than 20% of them singletons. V is TRBV29-1 and J is TRBJ2-1, with D perhaps matching TRBD1 or TRBD2 (5 bases each). The clonotype originates from an adult woman who had mild COVID-19 (a few samples of this study predate the infection). Cell type and time point are not known. Specimen: PBMCs or a T cell subset sorted from them (not recorded which). In DNA form, the CDR3 reads TGCAGCGGCGGTGTTCCGGGGCCCTACAATGAGCAGTTCTTC. Translated, it gives CSGGVPGPYNEQFF.